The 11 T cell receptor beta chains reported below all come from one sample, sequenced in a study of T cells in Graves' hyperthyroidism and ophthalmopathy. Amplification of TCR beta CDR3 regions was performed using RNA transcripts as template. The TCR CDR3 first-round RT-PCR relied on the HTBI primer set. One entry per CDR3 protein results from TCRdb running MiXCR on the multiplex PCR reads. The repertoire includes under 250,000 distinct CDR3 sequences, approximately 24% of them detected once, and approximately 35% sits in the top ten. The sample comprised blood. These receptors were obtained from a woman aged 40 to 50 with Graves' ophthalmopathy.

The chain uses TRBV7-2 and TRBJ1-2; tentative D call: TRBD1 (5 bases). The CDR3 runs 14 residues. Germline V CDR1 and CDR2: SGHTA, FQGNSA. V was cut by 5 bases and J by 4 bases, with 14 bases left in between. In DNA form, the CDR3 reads TGTGCCAGCAGCGCTAGTAGGGGAACCTATGGCTACACCTTC. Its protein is CASSASRGTYGYTF.

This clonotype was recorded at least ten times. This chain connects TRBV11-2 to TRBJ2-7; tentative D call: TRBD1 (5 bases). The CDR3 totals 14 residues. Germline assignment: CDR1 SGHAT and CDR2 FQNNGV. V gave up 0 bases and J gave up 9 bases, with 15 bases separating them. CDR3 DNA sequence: TGTGCCAGCAGCTTAGATAGGCTAGGGGCGCGGCAGTACTTC. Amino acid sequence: CASSLDRLGARQYF.

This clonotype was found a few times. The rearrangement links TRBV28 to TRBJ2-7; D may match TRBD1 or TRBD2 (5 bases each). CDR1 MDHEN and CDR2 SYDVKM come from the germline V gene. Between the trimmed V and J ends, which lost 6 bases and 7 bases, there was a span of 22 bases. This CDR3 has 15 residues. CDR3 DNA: TGTGCCAGCAGCCCTCAGGGACGGACCTTTCTTGAGCAGTACTTC. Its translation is CASSPQGRTFLEQYF.

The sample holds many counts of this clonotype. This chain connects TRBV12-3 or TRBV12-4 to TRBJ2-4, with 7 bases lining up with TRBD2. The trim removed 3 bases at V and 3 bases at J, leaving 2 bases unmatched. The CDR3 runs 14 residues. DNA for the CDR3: TGTGCCAGCAGTTTTTGGGGGGGCAAAAACATTCAGTACTTC. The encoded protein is CASSFWGGKNIQYF.

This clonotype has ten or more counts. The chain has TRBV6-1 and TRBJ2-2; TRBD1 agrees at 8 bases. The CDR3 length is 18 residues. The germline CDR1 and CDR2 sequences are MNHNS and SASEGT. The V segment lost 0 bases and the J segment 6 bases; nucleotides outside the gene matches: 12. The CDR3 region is CASSEALIGQGTAGELFF. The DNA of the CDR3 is TGTGCCAGCAGTGAAGCCCTGATCGGACAGGGAACGGCCGGGGAGCTGTTTTTT.

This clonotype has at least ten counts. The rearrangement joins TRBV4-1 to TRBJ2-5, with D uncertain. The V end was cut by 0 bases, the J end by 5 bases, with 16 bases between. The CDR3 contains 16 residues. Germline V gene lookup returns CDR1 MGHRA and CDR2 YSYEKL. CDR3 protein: CASSQDGIAKRETQYF. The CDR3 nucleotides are TGCGCCAGCAGCCAAGATGGCATTGCGAAGAGGGAGACCCAGTACTTC.

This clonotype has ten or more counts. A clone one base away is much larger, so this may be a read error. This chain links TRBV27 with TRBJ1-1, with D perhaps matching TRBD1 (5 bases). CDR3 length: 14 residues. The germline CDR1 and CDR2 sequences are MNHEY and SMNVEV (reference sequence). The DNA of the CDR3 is TGTGCCAGCAGTTTGGGACTCTGGAACACTGGAGCTTTCTTT. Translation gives CASSLGLWNTGAFF.

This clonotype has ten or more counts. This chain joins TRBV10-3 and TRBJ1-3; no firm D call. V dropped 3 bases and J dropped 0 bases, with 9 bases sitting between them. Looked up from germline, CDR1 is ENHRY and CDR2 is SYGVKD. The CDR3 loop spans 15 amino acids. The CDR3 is CAISDPTASGNTIYF. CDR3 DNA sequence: TGTGCCATCAGTGACCCGACGGCCTCTGGAAACACCATATATTTT.

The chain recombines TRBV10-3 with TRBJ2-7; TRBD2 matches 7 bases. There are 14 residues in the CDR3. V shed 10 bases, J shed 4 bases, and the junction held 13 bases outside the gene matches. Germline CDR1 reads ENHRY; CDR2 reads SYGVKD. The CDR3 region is CATLMGGTTYEQYF. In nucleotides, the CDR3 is TGTGCCACCTTGATGGGGGGGACGACTTACGAGCAGTACTTC.

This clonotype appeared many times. CDR3 DNA: TGTGCCAGCTCCTGGGACAGGAGGATAGGGACCCAGTACTTC. Translated, it gives CASSWDRRIGTQYF. The chain uses TRBV12-3 or TRBV12-4 and TRBJ2-5; TRBD1 agrees at 8 bases. Germline trimming cut 8 bases from V and 7 bases from J; bases unmatched to any gene: 12. This CDR3 spans 14 amino acids.

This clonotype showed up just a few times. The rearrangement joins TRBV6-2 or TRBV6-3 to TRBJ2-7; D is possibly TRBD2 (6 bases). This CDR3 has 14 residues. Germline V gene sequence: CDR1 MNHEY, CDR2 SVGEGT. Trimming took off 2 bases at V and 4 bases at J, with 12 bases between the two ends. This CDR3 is CASSYPTGEYEQYF. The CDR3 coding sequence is TGTGCCAGCAGTTACCCTACGGGGGAGTACGAGCAGTACTTC.